Listed below are T cell receptor beta chains from one sample, sequenced in a study of blood T cell repertoires in COVID-19. TCRdb's table, derived via immunoSEQ multiplex PCR, lists solely in-frame clones and lacks some. The top ten clones hold 2.5% to 3.5% of a sample with under 300,000 clones, 80% to 85% of them seen once. The specimen was peripheral blood. Receptors originate from a woman aged 55-70 years with active or convalescent COVID-19. Each CDR3 is given with its conserved first and last residue. Not all rows give a size; the values are once, few, many and, for expanded clones, a class.

abundance: -
j_gene: TRBJ2-7
v_gene: TRBV20-1
CDR3aa: CSAGQGYEQYF

abundance: -
j_gene: TRBJ1-1
v_gene: TRBV7-3
CDR3aa: CAGSATGGSIHTEAFF

abundance: -
j_gene: TRBJ2-7
v_gene: TRBV5-1
CDR3aa: CASSWGWTGSPYEQYF

abundance: few
j_gene: TRBJ2-3
v_gene: TRBV24-1
CDR3aa: CATSVGSGGTDTQYF

abundance: -
j_gene: TRBJ2-7
v_gene: TRBV9
CDR3aa: CASSVGGRAGEQYF

abundance: many
j_gene: TRBJ1-6
v_gene: TRBV25-1
CDR3aa: CASSEEGLRNSPLHF

abundance: -
j_gene: TRBJ1-4
v_gene: TRBV11-2
CDR3aa: CASSQARMEKLFF

abundance: -
j_gene: TRBJ2-7
v_gene: TRBV29-1
CDR3aa: CSAGQVYEQYF

abundance: few
j_gene: TRBJ2-7
v_gene: TRBV7-8
CDR3aa: CASSVLAGPYEQYF

abundance: few
j_gene: TRBJ2-7
v_gene: TRBV30
CDR3aa: CAGSNGGGVQF

abundance: once
j_gene: TRBJ1-2
v_gene: TRBV12-5
CDR3aa: CASGFLGYTF

abundance: -
j_gene: TRBJ2-4
v_gene: TRBV5-4
CDR3aa: CASSAPGLAGGAKNIQYF

abundance: -
j_gene: TRBJ1-2
v_gene: TRBV18
CDR3aa: CASSPVTGGDYGYTF

abundance: -
j_gene: TRBJ2-5
v_gene: TRBV27
CDR3aa: CASSLWGESETQYF

abundance: -
j_gene: TRBJ2-7
v_gene: TRBV2
CDR3aa: CASSDRTGTHSSYEQYF

abundance: few
j_gene: TRBJ2-1
v_gene: TRBV10-1
CDR3aa: CASGPRYNEQFF

abundance: -
j_gene: TRBJ2-4
v_gene: TRBV30
CDR3aa: CAWSRELAKNIQYF

abundance: -
j_gene: TRBJ2-3
v_gene: TRBV7-9
CDR3aa: CASSLGTSTDTQYF

abundance: -
j_gene: TRBJ1-5
v_gene: TRBV27
CDR3aa: CASSGLLQGVNQPQHF

abundance: once
j_gene: TRBJ2-2
v_gene: TRBV27
CDR3aa: CASTLWGQGRTGELFF

abundance: -
j_gene: TRBJ2-2
v_gene: TRBV10-3
CDR3aa: CAISERLAGGGLNTGELFF

abundance: -
j_gene: TRBJ2-4
v_gene: TRBV15
CDR3aa: CVWDREDIQYF